This T cell receptor (beta chain) was profiled in a study of T cell changes during pregnancy in multiple sclerosis (dated by TCRdb to between 2018 and 2020). For the wider study: The study looked at changes in the T cell repertoire across pregnancy in women with multiple sclerosis.

Library method: the immunoSEQ multiplex PCR assay. The source is immuneACCESS, and TCRdb retained only in-frame sequences with V and J called. Part of the clones is not carried over; for the studies checked, unresolved V genes explain less than half of this, and the remainder is unexplained. The sample has roughly 80,000 clones on record, 85% to 95% of them singletons. Roughly 1% of the sample is in the top ten clones. In the case of this clone: No antigen is known for it. Nothing much larger sits one base from this clone, and base qualities are not available.

V loses 2 bases, J loses 2 bases, and the germline ends lie 10 bases apart. The CDR3 sequence holds 15 residues, the cysteine and phenylalanine included. The only DNA kept is the CDR3, 45 bases in frame from the first base. CDR1 and CDR2, per the germline V gene (reference sequence), are MNHEY and SMNVEV. The clonotype originates from a female donor with multiple sclerosis, enrolled in a pregnancy study. In this chain, TRBV27 is recombined with TRBJ1-3, with a tentative D gene TRBD1 over 5 matching bases. The specimen was peripheral blood, collected in the first trimester of pregnancy. The CDR3 protein sequence reads: CASSLTQGAGNTIYF. Read as DNA, the sequence is TGTGCCAGCAGTTTAACCCAGGGCGCTGGAAACACCATATATTTT.